Here is one T cell receptor (beta chain) with its context. The sample originates from a study of blood T cell repertoires in COVID-19. Study-wide background: From the United States, Italy and Spain came samples of acute and convalescent COVID-19. Sample material is recorded as cDNA or gDNA derived from T cells, B-cell-depleted T cells, or PBMCs.

V was pared by 0 bases and J by 10 bases, with 13 bases between. From germline, CDR1 is MNHNY and CDR2 SVGAGI (reference sequence). The CDR3 contains 15 residues. Authors' data handling: Counts of nucleated cells, estimated from reference gene primer amplification, were obtained. The repertoire was sequenced with immunoSEQ multiplex PCR; TCRdb's copy has only in-frame clones and lacks some. V, J and clone size reflect that table, while D and trimming were determined from the DNA. The sample records roughly 110,000 clones, around nine tenths being singletons. The sequence was collected from a man aged 35-49 years with acute or convalescent COVID-19. The J gene is TRBJ1-6, the V gene TRBV6-6, with D perhaps matching TRBD1 (6 bases). Sequencing used peripheral blood. The CDR3 here is CASSYSGRGDSPLHF. The DNA of the CDR3 is TGTGCCAGCAGTTACTCGGGCAGGGGTGACTCACCCCTCCACTTT.